The source of this T cell receptor beta chain is a study of shared clonotypes between healthy human individuals. Findings and caveats of the study: Sampling was confined to blood; repertoires within tissues likely differ.

The CDR3 runs 20 residues. A note on this clone: Its matching antigen is unknown.

The naive CD8 fraction comprised CD45RO-negative cells positively selected for CCR7 and excluded terminally differentiated effector memory CD45RA+ cells. The sorted-subset replicate PCRs were given about 210 ng DNA, which is 25,000 to 35,000 T cell genomes. As processed by the authors: Without quality scores, immunoSEQ junctional reads could not be filtered like full-length reads. The assay was immunoSEQ multiplex PCR, and TCRdb's table has in-frame clones only and misses some. That table gives V, J and clone size, and the DNA gave D and trimming. The table has about 2.1 million clones, about 93% seen once.

The TCR comes from a man between 18 and 35 years old in good health. Some clones in this sample may be carry-over from other donors' samples. V usage is TRBV21-1 and J usage is TRBJ1-4; TRBD1, the D gene given by the table, was not confirmed from the DNA. TRBV21-1 is flagged as a pseudogene. Input material: naive CD8+ T cells from PBMCs. The CDR3: CASSNSKVTGPDKSNEKLFF. The CDR3 DNA sequence: TGTGCCAGCAGCAACTCAAAGGTAACAGGGCCCGACAAAAGTAATGAAAAACTGTTTTTT.